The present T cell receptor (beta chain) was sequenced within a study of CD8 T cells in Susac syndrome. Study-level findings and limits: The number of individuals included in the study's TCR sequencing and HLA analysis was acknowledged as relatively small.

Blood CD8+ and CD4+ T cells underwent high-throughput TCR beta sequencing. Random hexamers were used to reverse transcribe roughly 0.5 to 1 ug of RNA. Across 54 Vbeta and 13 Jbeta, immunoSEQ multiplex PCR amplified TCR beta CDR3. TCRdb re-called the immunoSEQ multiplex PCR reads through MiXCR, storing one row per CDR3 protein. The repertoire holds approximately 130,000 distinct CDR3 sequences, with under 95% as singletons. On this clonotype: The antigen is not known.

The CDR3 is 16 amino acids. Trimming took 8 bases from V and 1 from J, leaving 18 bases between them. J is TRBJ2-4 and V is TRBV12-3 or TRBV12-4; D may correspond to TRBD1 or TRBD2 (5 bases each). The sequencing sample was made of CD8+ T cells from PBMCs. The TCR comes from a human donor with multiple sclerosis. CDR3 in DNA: TGTGCCAGCTGTAAGACGGGACGATCGGCCAAAAACATTCAGTACTTC. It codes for CASCKTGRSAKNIQYF.